This is a list of T cell receptor beta chains from one sample in a study of blood T cell repertoires in COVID-19. Profiling relied on immunoSEQ multiplex PCR, and the TCRdb table lists in-frame clones only, not all of them. Among just over 150,000 clones listed, about four fifths were seen once. Sequencing input: peripheral blood. These receptor sequences come from a man between 60 and 75 years old with acute or convalescent COVID-19. CDR3s leave out the opening cysteine and the closing phenylalanine or tryptophan. A D gene is named only where the DNA matches it firmly. Where a row states a size, it is once, few, many or the class of an expanded clone; other rows omit it.

CDR3 protein	D gene	clone size	V gene	J gene
SLNTGRRGEQF	NA	few	TRBV29-1	TRBJ2-1
ASSEETDQPQH	NA	once	TRBV2	TRBJ1-5
ASNTNSNQPQH	NA	NA	TRBV19	TRBJ1-5
AISESKQGDGAF	TRBD1	few	TRBV10-3	TRBJ1-1
ASSLETDPSYEQY	NA	NA	TRBV11-1	TRBJ2-7
ASSQERPSPLH	NA	NA	TRBV4-2	TRBJ1-6
ASRSEGWGSGELF	NA	NA	TRBV6-4	TRBJ2-2
AWRAKGAEDTEAF	TRBD1	NA	TRBV30	TRBJ1-1
ASRAGGGYT	NA	NA	TRBV2	TRBJ1-2
ASSQDILRTGNGYT	TRBD1	NA	TRBV3-1/TRBV3-2	TRBJ1-2
ASSVAGGHAGELF	NA	NA	TRBV9	TRBJ2-2
ASSDSVGYGYT	NA	NA	TRBV5-4	TRBJ1-2
ASSHTGTGDDEQY	TRBD1	NA	TRBV4-3	TRBJ2-7
ASSSGPGQETQY	NA	NA	TRBV7-3	TRBJ2-5
ASSLNGGTSEKLF	NA	NA	TRBV7-2	TRBJ1-4
ASSMGTGKDTEAF	NA	NA	TRBV19	TRBJ1-1
SVWGTVYGYT	TRBD1	once	TRBV29-1	TRBJ1-2
ASSQDTGGINEQY	NA	NA	TRBV4-3	TRBJ2-7
ASSISRGSQPQH	NA	NA	TRBV19	TRBJ1-5
ASSFRALSTDTQY	NA	NA	TRBV27	TRBJ2-3
ASSLGEGEQY	NA	NA	TRBV7-9	TRBJ2-7
ASSWTSGAMDEQY	TRBD2	once	TRBV7-9	TRBJ2-7
AIAPSGRRDTQY	NA	few	TRBV6-5	TRBJ2-3
ASRRTAAVGYT	NA	NA	TRBV19	TRBJ1-2
ASSQIKGAYEQY	NA	NA	TRBV4-2	TRBJ2-7
ASTRTFDTGELF	NA	once	TRBV10-2	TRBJ2-2
SASLSGTGLFMQETQY	TRBD1	NA	TRBV20-1	TRBJ2-5
ASSRARDEQY	NA	NA	TRBV7-2	TRBJ2-7
SASAPRGQGQPQH	TRBD1	NA	TRBV20-1	TRBJ1-5
ASTPGSGGPSEQF	TRBD2	NA	TRBV6-2/TRBV6-3	TRBJ2-1
ASTPGYSGANVLT	NA	NA	TRBV3-1/TRBV3-2	TRBJ2-6
ASSFLQGAARSYEQY	TRBD1	NA	TRBV7-9	TRBJ2-7
ASSQVPGGGETQY	NA	NA	TRBV3-1/TRBV3-2	TRBJ2-5
ASSESGAGYEKLF	NA	NA	TRBV25-1	TRBJ1-4
AASSRGTNYGYT	NA	NA	TRBV10-3	TRBJ1-2
ASSLGQGAQPQH	TRBD1	NA	TRBV2	TRBJ1-5
ASSPDRVHGYT	TRBD1	NA	TRBV28	TRBJ1-2
ASSFLAGGLGETQY	TRBD2	NA	TRBV7-9	TRBJ2-5
ASGLGQGPYNEQF	NA	once	TRBV12-5	TRBJ2-1
ASSQVWEGYT	NA	once	TRBV3-1/TRBV3-2	TRBJ1-2
ASSPDIYSGNTIY	NA	NA	TRBV18	TRBJ1-3
ASSSRLEATDTQY	NA	NA	TRBV7-9	TRBJ2-3
ASSQDVGGRGDTQY	TRBD2	NA	TRBV3-1/TRBV3-2	TRBJ2-3
ASSPGVQGTNTGELF	NA	NA	TRBV4-3	TRBJ2-2
ASTLAGAGNTEAF	NA	NA	TRBV6-5	TRBJ1-1
ASSLAGRGYYGYT	NA	few	TRBV5-4	TRBJ1-2
ASSSRSGRSSTDTQY	NA	NA	TRBV7-8	TRBJ2-3
ASSQIRLDGKQY	NA	NA	TRBV4-3	TRBJ2-7
ASSARRASGSVDTQY	TRBD2	few	TRBV5-4	TRBJ2-3
ASSVERAGANVLT	NA	NA	TRBV9	TRBJ2-6
ASSIRGATNEKLF	NA	once	TRBV19	TRBJ1-4
ASSLAGVDNEKLF	NA	NA	TRBV28	TRBJ1-4
ASRPTASDTQY	NA	NA	TRBV12-3/TRBV12-4	TRBJ2-3
ASSSRSYMNTEAF	NA	NA	TRBV7-2	TRBJ1-1
ASSSRQGSDTQY	TRBD1	NA	TRBV9	TRBJ2-3
ARSLPGQGAGGSPLH	TRBD1	NA	TRBV5-3	TRBJ1-6
ASSRGAGQPQH	NA	few	TRBV7-3	TRBJ1-5
ASSRDRWAGELF	TRBD1	NA	TRBV6-6	TRBJ2-2
ASSYSNSQETQY	NA	NA	TRBV6-5	TRBJ2-5